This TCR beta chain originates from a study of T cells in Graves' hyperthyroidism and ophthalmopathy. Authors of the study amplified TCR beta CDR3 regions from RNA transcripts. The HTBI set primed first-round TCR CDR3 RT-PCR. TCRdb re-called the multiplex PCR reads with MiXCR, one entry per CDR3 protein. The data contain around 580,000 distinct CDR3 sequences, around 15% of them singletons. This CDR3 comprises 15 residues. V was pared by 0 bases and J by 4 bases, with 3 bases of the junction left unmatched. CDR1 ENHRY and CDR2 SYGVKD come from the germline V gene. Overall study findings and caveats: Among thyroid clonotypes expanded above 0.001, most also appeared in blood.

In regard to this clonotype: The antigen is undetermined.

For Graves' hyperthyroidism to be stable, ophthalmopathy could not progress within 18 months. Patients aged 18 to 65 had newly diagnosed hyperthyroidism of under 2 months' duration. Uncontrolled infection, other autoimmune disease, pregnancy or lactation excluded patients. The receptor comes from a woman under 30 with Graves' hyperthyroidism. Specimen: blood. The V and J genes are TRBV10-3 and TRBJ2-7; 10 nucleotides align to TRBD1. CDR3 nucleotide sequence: TGTGCCATCAGTGAGTCGAGGGACAGGGGTTACGAGCAGTACTTC. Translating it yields CAISESRDRGYEQYF.